A selection of T cell receptor beta chains follows, all from one sample in a study of stem cell transplantation in POMP-related autoinflammatory disease. Assay: immunoSEQ multiplex PCR; the TCRdb copy retains only in-frame clones and omits some. This table holds around 26,000 clones, 75% to 90% found once. Sequenced material: CD4+ T cells from PBMCs, taken before stem cell transplantation. The receptors here all came from a human donor with POMP-related autoinflammation and immune dysregulation (PRAID). Each CDR3 is given with its conserved first and last residue. A D gene is named only where the DNA matches it firmly. The size of a clone is reported for some rows only, either as once, few or many, or as a class for expanded clones.

clone size	V gene	D gene	J gene	CDR3 length	CDR3 DNA	CDR3 protein
-	TRBV4-1	-	TRBJ1-2	13	TGCGCCAGCAGCCCACAGACCGACTATGGCTACACCTTC	CASSPQTDYGYTF
few	TRBV7-9	-	TRBJ1-5	13	TGTGCCAGCAGCTCCAATAGCAATCAGCCCCAGCATTTT	CASSSNSNQPQHF
-	TRBV6-5	TRBD2	TRBJ2-7	14	TGTGCCACCAGGCGGCAGCGGGATAGTTACGAGCAGTACTTC	CATRRQRDSYEQYF
-	TRBV27	TRBD1	TRBJ1-2	15	TGTGCCTCCTGCCGATCAGGGGGTTCGGGCTATGGCTACACCTTC	CASCRSGGSGYGYTF
few	TRBV18	-	TRBJ1-5	18	TGTGCCAGCTCACCACAGGTTTCCGGAGTTCTTAGCAATCAGCCCCAGCATTTT	CASSPQVSGVLSNQPQHF
few	TRBV30	-	TRBJ1-2	12	TGTGCCGGCGGGACACTAGGCTATGGCTACACCTTC	CAGGTLGYGYTF
-	TRBV12-1	-	TRBJ1-2	17	TGTGCCAGCAGCGTAGCTGGCAGCGTGGTTAGTTCCTATGGCTACACCTTC	CASSVAGSVVSSYGYTF
-	TRBV30	-	TRBJ1-1	13	TGTGCCTGCCTCAGGGGAGGAAACACTGAAGCTTTCTTT	CACLRGGNTEAFF
-	TRBV5-1	TRBD1	TRBJ1-2	16	TGCGCCAGCAGCTTGGGAGGGGGCCTAAATAACTATGGCTACACCTTC	CASSLGGGLNNYGYTF
-	TRBV30	TRBD1	TRBJ2-7	14	TGTGCCTGGAGTGTCGGGGACAGACTGGGAGAGCAGTACTTC	CAWSVGDRLGEQYF
-	TRBV11-2	-	TRBJ2-5	14	TGTGCCAGCAGCTTAGGGGTGGGCGGGGAGACCCAGTACTTC	CASSLGVGGETQYF
-	TRBV5-6	-	TRBJ2-7	13	TGTGCCAGCAGCTTGATTCACGGCTACGAGCAGTACTTC	CASSLIHGYEQYF
-	TRBV5-1	-	TRBJ2-5	14	TGCGCCAGCAGCTTGGGGGGCGGGGAAGAGACCCAGTACTTC	CASSLGGGEETQYF
-	TRBV9	-	TRBJ1-2	13	TGTGCCAGCAGCGTAGAAAATTGGTGGGGCTACACCTTC	CASSVENWWGYTF
-	TRBV7-9	-	TRBJ1-1	12	TGTGCCAGCAGCTTGTTAAGGGCTGAAGCTTTCTTT	CASSLLRAEAFF
few	TRBV7-9	-	TRBJ2-7	16	TGTGCCAGCAGCTTAGGGACGGGAGTTCCTTGGGGTGAGCAGTACTTC	CASSLGTGVPWGEQYF
-	TRBV28	-	TRBJ1-1	14	TGTGCCAGCAGCTCGGCACAGGGTGACACTGAAGCTTTCTTT	CASSSAQGDTEAFF
-	TRBV18	-	TRBJ1-5	15	TGTGCCAGCTCACCTGGCTTGGGGGAGGAGCAGCCCCAGCATTTT	CASSPGLGEEQPQHF
-	TRBV5-1	TRBD2	TRBJ2-5	15	TGCGCCAGCAGCCTAGCGGGAGCCCCGGGAGAGACCCAGTACTTC	CASSLAGAPGETQYF
-	TRBV2	-	TRBJ1-5	11	TGTGCCAGCAGAGAGCATCTGCCCCAGCATTTT	CASREHLPQHF
-	TRBV4-1	-	TRBJ2-5	15	TGCGCCAGCAGCGGCTCGGGACGGCCACGAGAGACCCAGTACTTC	CASSGSGRPRETQYF
-	TRBV10-3	TRBD1	TRBJ1-1	15	TGTGCCATCAGTGACTGGGACAGAACTGAAGAAAAAGCTTTCTTT	CAISDWDRTEEKAFF
-	TRBV30	TRBD2	TRBJ2-3	15	TGTGCCCTGTCCCCCTTAGCGGGGATGTTCGATACGCAGTATTTT	CALSPLAGMFDTQYF
-	TRBV6-1	-	TRBJ1-4	17	TGTGCCAGCAGTGGGGAGGGGAGTTTGGCAACTAATGAAAAACTGTTTTTT	CASSGEGSLATNEKLFF
-	TRBV2	TRBD2	TRBJ2-7	14	TGTGCCAGCAGTCTCGGACTAGCGGGGGCCTCCAGGCACTTC	CASSLGLAGASRHF
-	TRBV28	-	TRBJ1-3	14	TGTGCCAGCACCCTCACAGGAGGTGGAAACACCATATATTTT	CASTLTGGGNTIYF
-	TRBV28	-	TRBJ2-5	14	TGTGCCAGCAGTCCTTACGGTGCCCGAGAGACCCAGTACTTC	CASSPYGARETQYF